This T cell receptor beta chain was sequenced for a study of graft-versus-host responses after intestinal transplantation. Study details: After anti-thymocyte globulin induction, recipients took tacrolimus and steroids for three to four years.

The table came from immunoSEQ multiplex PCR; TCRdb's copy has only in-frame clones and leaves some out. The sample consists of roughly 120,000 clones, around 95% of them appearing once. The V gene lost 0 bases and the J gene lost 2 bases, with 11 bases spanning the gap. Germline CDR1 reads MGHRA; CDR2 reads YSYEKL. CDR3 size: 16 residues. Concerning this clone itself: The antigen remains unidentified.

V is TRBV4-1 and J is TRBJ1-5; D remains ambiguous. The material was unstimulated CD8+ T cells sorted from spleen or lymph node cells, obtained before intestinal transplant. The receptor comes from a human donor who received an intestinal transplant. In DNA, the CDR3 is TGCGCCAGCAGCCAAGAAGGGTTTGGGGGCAATCAGCCCCAGCATTTT. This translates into CASSQEGFGGNQPQHF.